What follows describes a single T cell receptor (beta chain). The table lists this clone with a count of one. No antigen is known for it. The sample holds no much larger clone one base away, and base qualities are not on file. Donors were healthy HIV-negative adults with no recently reported acute infections or vaccinations. All donors were Caucasian adults living in Nashville, Tennessee, USA. CD4+ T cells were enriched through magnetic negative selection, after which naive cells were positively selected on CD45RA and the remaining negative fraction served as the memory subset. Blood was collected by leukapheresis, and PBMCs were isolated by Ficoll-Histopaque density gradient centrifugation and then cryopreserved in liquid nitrogen vapor phase. Analytical flow cytometry was used to check the purity and quantity of each magnetically sorted T cell population. Genomic DNA was isolated from every sorted fraction and measured by UV absorbance on a Nanodrop 2000c.

Using the deep immunoSEQ assay, TCR CDR3 regions were amplified from genomic DNA by multiplex PCR. For each cell subset, the extracted genomic DNA was distributed evenly across all wells of several immunoSEQ 96-well plates, and each plate served as one replicate. For sorted subsets, around 200 ng genomic DNA, equal to about 30,000 T cell genomes, was loaded into each replicate PCR. Purified libraries were measured with a Qubit 3.0 fluorometer, size-checked on a Bioanalyzer 2100, and measured again with the KAPA Library Quantification kit. Each immunoSEQ 96-well plate was sequenced on its own single-read 150-cycle Illumina NextSeq 550 flow cell. In the paper's pipeline: The immunoSEQ output contained only junctional sequences without quality scores, so filtering could not match that applied to full-length reads. Sequences were annotated with PyIR, a Python wrapper for IgBLAST v1.9, and V/J genes and CDR3 were assigned using IMGT germline references. Reads with weak V/J assignments (E-value above 1e-6), missing CDR3, stop codons, out-of-frame junctions, or ambiguous translated residues were removed. V3J clonotypes were defined as sequences sharing the same inferred V gene, J gene, and CDR3 amino acid sequence. Percentage overlap between repertoires was calculated by dividing the number of shared unique clonotypes by the size of the smaller repertoire. RTK rarefaction, the Chao1 estimator, and Recon v2.1 estimates of unobserved clonotypes were used to assess repertoire richness. Generation probabilities for all TCRbeta clonotypes obtained by the gDNA method from a handful of donors were computed using OLGA. TCRdb took this table from immuneACCESS and kept in-frame rearrangements with V and J called. Such tables lack part of the clones; where checked against another copy, unresolved V genes explain under half of the gap, and the rest is unexplained. The V and J calls and clone size were taken over from that table, and D and trimming were inferred from the DNA. The sample includes 2 million to 2.5 million clones, with approximately 90% observed a single time. The ten largest clones take up 0.37% of the sample.

This record belongs to a study of shared clonotypes between healthy human individuals (dated by TCRdb to about 2020). The study in broad terms: A few men and two women, aged 18 to 49 years, made up the cohort. For each donor, CD4 naive and CD4 memory were each run on three plates, CD8 naive on two plates, and CD8 memory on one plate. To estimate repertoire size and how much clonotypes are shared between individuals, the study performed deep sequencing of blood TCR repertoires from 4 to 6 healthy adults. To increase sequencing depth and limit assay-specific biases, TCR repertoire library preparation and sequencing were carried out by different laboratories using diverse techniques. Leukapheresis yielded between about 0.94 and 8.9 billion PBMCs per donor. Overall results and qualifications from the work: Larger estimated clonotype richness was generally found for naive subsets than for memory subsets. When a few donors were compared, the shared fraction of clonotypes was 5% to 6.5% for naive CD4, around 3.6% for naive CD8, more than 2% for memory CD4, and roughly 0.43% for memory CD8. Pairwise subsampling led to the expectation that sequencing depth would affect the degree of clonotype sharing among donors. Sampling was restricted to blood, and TCR repertoires in tissue are likely to differ from TCR repertoires in blood. The genetic and exposure-history diversity represented was limited by the small number of donors. Compared with non-shared clonotypes, the clonotypes found in all four sorted-subset donors had higher generation probabilities. Even with the large sequencing depth, rarefaction of the sorted-subset datasets indicated that sequencing was incomplete.

Relative to germline, V is 6 bases shorter and J is 5 bases shorter, with 13 bases between their ends. The CDR3 holds 13 amino acids from the cysteine to the phenylalanine. Only the CDR3 part of the read is kept: 39 bases, read in frame from the first base. The germline V gene supplies CDR1 MNHEY and CDR2 SVGAGI. Rearrangement joined TRBV6-5 to TRBJ2-5, with TRBD2 as a weak D call on 5 bases. The sequencing sample was made of naive CD4+ T cells from PBMCs. The cell subset or site tag for this specimen amounts to: CD45RA+ positively selected. The source of this sequence is a man aged 18 to 29 in good health. Some clones in this sample may be carry-over from other donors' samples. The CDR3 is CASRRGPGETQYF. The DNA sequence is TGTGCCAGCAGACGAGGCCCGGGGGAGACCCAGTACTTC.